These 27 T cell receptor beta chains were all obtained from the same sample, sequenced in a study of CD8+CD57+ T cells in acquired aplastic anemia. CDR3 and TCR beta VDJ profiling relied on genomic DNA as the template. Each CDR3 protein gets one entry after TCRdb re-called the reads with MiXCR. This repertoire shows roughly 190,000 distinct CDR3 sequences, roughly half found once; its top ten account for approximately 9.4%. The patients chosen for sequencing had shown expansion of CD8+CD57+ cells (detected by flow cytometry). The sequenced sample consisted of sorted CD4+, CD8+, or CD8+CD57+ T cells (not recorded which) from PBMCs. The receptors originated from a human donor with aplastic anemia.

On this clonotype: A read error is possible here, since a much larger clone lies one base away. In DNA form, the CDR3 reads TGTGCCAGCAGCTCTGAAGCTAGCGGGAGTGAAGAGCAGTTCTTC. Amino acid sequence: CASSSEASGSEEQFF. This sequence joins TRBV7-3 and TRBJ2-1; TRBD2 agrees at 10 bases. CDR1 and CDR2 (germline): SGHTA, FQGTGA. CDR3 size: 15 residues. Germline trimming cut 4 bases from V and 10 bases from J; bases unmatched to any gene: 10.

The chain combines TRBV11-1 with TRBJ1-2; 7 nucleotides agree with TRBD1. This CDR3 is 16 amino acids long. V shed 1 base, J shed 7 bases, and the junction held 12 bases outside the gene matches. From germline, CDR1 is SGHAT and CDR2 FQDESV (reference sequence). The DNA of the CDR3 is TGTGCCAGCAGCTTAGTAGAGACAGGGCAGGGGCGTGGCTACACCTTC. Its translation: CASSLVETGQGRGYTF.

The genes are TRBV15 and TRBJ2-5, with 10 bases aligning to TRBD2. The CDR3 consists of 18 residues. The trim removed 0 bases at V and 5 bases at J, leaving 12 bases unmatched. Germline loops: CDR1 LNHNV, CDR2 YYDKDF (reference sequence). CDR3 in amino acids: CATSREGRSGRAGETQYF. The CDR3 DNA follows: TGTGCCACCAGCAGAGAGGGACGGAGCGGGAGGGCCGGGGAGACCCAGTACTTC.

This rearrangement joins TRBV9 to TRBJ2-7; D perhaps matches TRBD2 (5 bases). V lost 3 bases and J 3 bases, leaving 16 bases between the germline ends. The germline CDR1 and CDR2 sequences are SGDLS and YYNGEE. The CDR3 runs to 15 residues. CDR3 in DNA: TGTGCCAGCAGCGCCTCCCCGACGGGATACTACGAGCAGTACTTC. Translated: CASSASPTGYYEQYF.

The chain joins TRBV19 to TRBJ1-1; 8 positions agree with TRBD1. J gave up 4 bases and V 5 bases, and 6 bases lay outside the gene matches. Germline CDR1 LNHDA, CDR2 SQIVND (reference sequence). The length of the CDR3 is 14 residues. This CDR3 reads CASSPGGRFTEAFF. The CDR3 DNA reads TGTGCCAGTAGTCCAGGGGGCAGGTTCACTGAAGCTTTCTTT.

This chain connects TRBV7-8 to TRBJ1-5; 8 positions agree with TRBD1. CDR3 length: 16 amino acids. Germline V gene lookup returns CDR1 SGHVS and CDR2 FQNEAQ. V lost 5 bases and J lost 3; bases outside the gene matches: 9. The CDR3 nucleotides are TGTGCCAGCAGCCCAGGGACAGGTCGTTCCAATCAGCCCCAGCATTTT. This gives the protein CASSPGTGRSNQPQHF.

This clonotype was observed a handful of times. This CDR3 reads CATPAYEQYF. The CDR3 DNA reads as TGTGCCACCCCGGCCTACGAGCAGTACTTC. The chain combines TRBV24-1 with TRBJ2-7; D unclear. V was pared by 9 bases and J by 2 bases, with 4 bases between. The CDR3 spans 10 residues. In germline, CDR1 is KGHDR, CDR2 SFDVKD.

This chain joins TRBV12-3 or TRBV12-4 and TRBJ2-7, with 8 bases that match TRBD2. Trimming cost V 8 bases and J 6 bases; bases outside gene matches: 12. The CDR3 has 14 residues. CDR3 loop: CASQRGTSLSEQYF. CDR3 sequence (DNA): TGTGCCAGCCAGCGGGGGACATCTCTCTCCGAGCAGTACTTC.

This clonotype appeared a few times. V and J are TRBV19 and TRBJ1-1; D is possibly TRBD1 (5 bases). The CDR3 is 14 amino acids. Germline V lookup: CDR1 LNHDA, CDR2 SQIVND (reference sequence). Between the trimmed V and J ends, which lost 5 bases and 0 bases, there was a span of 10 bases. The CDR3 here is CASSAGLMNTEAFF. CDR3 bases: TGTGCCAGTAGTGCGGGACTCATGAACACTGAAGCTTTCTTT.

V gene TRBV27 combines with J gene TRBJ2-7; 7 positions match TRBD1. The V gene end was trimmed by 2 bases and the J gene end by 4 bases; junction bases not matched to a gene: 8. Per germline, CDR1 MNHEY and CDR2 SMNVEV (reference sequence). The CDR3 runs 15 residues. DNA for the CDR3: TGTGCCAGCAGTTTAAATCGACAGGGCGAGTACGAGCAGTACTTC. It codes for CASSLNRQGEYEQYF.

This sequence joins TRBV10-3 and TRBJ2-4, with unresolved D. This CDR3 contains 14 residues. The V end was cut by 0 bases, the J end by 1 base, with 4 bases between. Per germline, CDR1 ENHRY and CDR2 SYGVKD. In DNA form, the CDR3 reads TGTGCCATCAGTGAGTCGGGGGCCAAAAACATTCAGTACTTC. Its protein is CAISESGAKNIQYF.

This clonotype has a count of ten or more. The chain has TRBV5-1 and TRBJ1-2; D gene ambiguous. The CDR3 length is 13 residues. Between the trimmed V and J ends, which lost 0 bases and 7 bases, there was a span of 10 bases. Germline V gives CDR1 SGHRS, CDR2 YFSETQ. CDR3 nucleotides: TGCGCCAGCAGCTTGGTCGGTGTAGGTGGCTACACCTTC. This sequence encodes CASSLVGVGGYTF.

This clonotype was counted ten times or more. The rearrangement links TRBV29-1 to TRBJ1-5; D gene unclear. Trimming pared 5 bases from V and 2 bases from J, leaving 13 bases between. Germline assignment: CDR1 SQVTM and CDR2 ANQGSEA. This CDR3 is 14 amino acids long. Here the CDR3 reads CSVSDGNGNQPQHF. CDR3 DNA: TGCAGCGTTTCAGATGGGAATGGCAATCAGCCCCAGCATTTT.

Many counts were recorded for this clonotype. The chain uses TRBV5-1 and TRBJ2-3; 12 positions agree with TRBD2. The V gene's germline CDR1 is SGHRS and CDR2 YFSETQ. The junction had 8 bases not matched to a gene; V was cut back by 4 bases and J by 5 bases. The CDR3 runs 16 residues. Here the CDR3 reads CASSPRLAGVVDTQYF. CDR3 in DNA: TGCGCCAGCAGCCCAAGACTAGCGGGAGTTGTAGATACGCAGTATTTT.

The chain joins TRBV7-2 to TRBJ2-7; D possibly matches TRBD1 or TRBD2 (5 bases each). Germline CDR1 reads SGHTA; CDR2 reads FQGNSA. Trimming took 0 bases from V and 3 from J, leaving 6 bases between them. The CDR3 is made up of 13 amino acids. The CDR3 coding sequence is TGTGCCAGCAGCTTAGCGGGGGACTACGAGCAGTACTTC. Protein sequence: CASSLAGDYEQYF.

This chain connects TRBV19 to TRBJ1-6; no clear D. The germline CDR1 and CDR2 sequences are LNHDA and SQIVND (reference sequence). V was trimmed by 2 bases and J by 9 bases, leaving 5 bases between them. CDR3 length: 12 residues. The CDR3 DNA follows: TGTGCCAGTAGTATACCTCGTTCACCCCTCCACTTT. It codes for CASSIPRSPLHF.

This clonotype was seen more than once but under ten times. The J gene is TRBJ1-1, the V gene TRBV10-3; perhaps TRBD1 as D (5 bases). CDR3 size: 12 residues. Germline V lookup: CDR1 ENHRY, CDR2 SYGVKD. CDR3 in DNA: TGTCTCGGGAGGGGCCTGAACACTGAAGCTTTCTTT. Translated, it gives CLGRGLNTEAFF.

This clonotype was counted a few times. The chain joins TRBV5-1 to TRBJ2-7; 7 bases are shared with TRBD2. The CDR3 runs to 15 residues. The ends lost 4 bases at V and 4 bases at J; junction bases unmatched: 11. The germline gives CDR1 SGHRS, CDR2 YFSETQ. The CDR3 coding sequence is TGCGCCAGCAGCCCGACGGCGGGAGCTCGGTACGAGCAGTACTTC. It translates to CASSPTAGARYEQYF.

CDR3: CATSTPVGEQFF. The DNA for the CDR3 is TGTGCCACCAGCACCCCCGTCGGTGAGCAGTTCTTC. The chain uses TRBV15 and TRBJ2-1; D is unclear. This CDR3 has 12 amino acids. V lost 4 bases and J lost 9, with 10 bases in between. From germline, CDR1 is LNHNV and CDR2 YYDKDF (reference sequence).

The CDR3 coding sequence is TGTGCCAGCAGTGAACACCTGAACACTGAAGCTTTCTTT. It translates to CASSEHLNTEAFF. V usage is TRBV2 and J usage is TRBJ1-1; D is unresolved. From germline, CDR1 is SNHLY and CDR2 FYNNEI. Trimming cost V 2 bases and J 0 bases, with 4 bases left between them. The CDR3 is 13 residues long.

This clonotype occurred many times. This CDR3 reads CASSPDVGYGYTF. CDR3 sequence (DNA): TGTGCCAGCAGCCCTGACGTGGGGTATGGCTACACCTTC. The chain couples TRBV7-2 to TRBJ1-2; D is undetermined. Trimming removed 5 bases at V and 5 bases at J, with 12 bases between. The CDR3 runs to 13 residues. Looked up from germline, CDR1 is SGHTA and CDR2 is FQGNSA.

The chain carries TRBV24-1 and TRBJ1-6, with unresolved D. V lost 5 bases, J lost 9 bases, and 10 bases lay in between. In germline, CDR1 is KGHDR, CDR2 SFDVKD. CDR3 length: 13 residues. The CDR3 region has the DNA TGTGCCACCAGTGGGAGTAGCGGTTCACCCCTCCACTTT. This gives the protein CATSGSSGSPLHF.

CDR3 bases: TGTGCCAGCAGCTTATCGGGATCCTTGAACTACGAGCAGTACTTC. This codes for CASSLSGSLNYEQYF. This chain links TRBV2 with TRBJ2-7; tentative D call: TRBD2 (5 bases). The CDR3 totals 15 residues. The V and J ends lost 6 bases and 3 bases respectively, with 18 bases between them. Per germline, CDR1 SNHLY and CDR2 FYNNEI.

This clonotype was detected ten times or more. The rearrangement uses TRBV7-9 and TRBJ1-2; D unresolved. CDR1 and CDR2 (germline): SEHNR, FQNEAQ (reference sequence). There are 15 residues in the CDR3. V was cut by 1 base and J by 4 bases, with 13 bases left in between. CDR3 region: CASSLGGSTSYGYTF. In DNA form, the CDR3 reads TGTGCCAGCAGCTTAGGCGGGTCTACAAGCTATGGCTACACCTTC. The full variable domain, with the rest looked up from reference TRBV7-9 and TRBJ1-2, is DTGVSQNPRHKITKRGQNVTFRCDPISEHNRLYWYRQTLGQGPEFLTYFQNEAQLEKSRLLSDRFSAERPKGSFSTLEIQRTEQGDSAMYLCASSLGGSTSYGYTFGSGTRLTVV.

This clonotype has ten or more counts. This chain connects TRBV15 to TRBJ1-2, with TRBD1 as a possible D gene (5 bases). Trimming shortened V by 3 bases and J by 7 bases, and 21 bases separated the two germline ends. Germline assignment: CDR1 LNHNV and CDR2 YYDKDF (reference sequence). The CDR3 extends over 16 amino acids. In DNA form, the CDR3 reads TGTGCCACCAGCAGTGGCGGGACGGAGGGGTGGGGTGGCTACACCTTC. This encodes CATSSGGTEGWGGYTF. The full variable domain, its missing parts supplied by reference TRBV15 and TRBJ1-2, is DAMVIQNPRYQVTQFGKPVTLSCSQTLNHNVMYWYQQKSSQAPKLLFHYYDKDFNNEADTPDNFQSRRPNTSFCFLDIRSPGLGDTAMYLCATSSGGTEGWGGYTFGSGTRLTVV.

The CDR3 DNA reads as TGTGCCAGCTCAAGGGGGCGCGGTGAGCAGTACTTC. Protein product: CASSRGRGEQYF. The chain combines TRBV7-9 with TRBJ2-7; TRBD1 matches at 7 bases. Germline lookup yields CDR1 SEHNR and CDR2 FQNEAQ (reference sequence). The CDR3 has 12 residues. V shed 8 bases, J shed 7 bases, and the junction held 8 bases outside the gene matches.

This clonotype occurred a few times. The V gene is TRBV5-4, the J gene TRBJ2-7; D assignment may be TRBD1 or TRBD2 (5 bases each). The CDR3 extends over 13 amino acids. Trimming removed 6 bases from V and 4 bases from J, with 14 bases in between. Germline V gene data show CDR1 as SGHNT and CDR2 as YYREEE (reference sequence). The CDR3 loop reads CASNQMGDYEQYF. CDR3 DNA: TGTGCCAGCAACCAAATGGGGGATTACGAGCAGTACTTC. Full variable domain (remainder filled in from reference TRBV5-4 and TRBJ2-7): ETGVTQSPTHLIKTRGQQVTLRCSSQSGHNTVSWYQQALGQGPQFIFQYYREEENGRGNFPPRFSGLQFPNYSSELNVNALELDDSALYLCASNQMGDYEQYFGPGTRLTVT.